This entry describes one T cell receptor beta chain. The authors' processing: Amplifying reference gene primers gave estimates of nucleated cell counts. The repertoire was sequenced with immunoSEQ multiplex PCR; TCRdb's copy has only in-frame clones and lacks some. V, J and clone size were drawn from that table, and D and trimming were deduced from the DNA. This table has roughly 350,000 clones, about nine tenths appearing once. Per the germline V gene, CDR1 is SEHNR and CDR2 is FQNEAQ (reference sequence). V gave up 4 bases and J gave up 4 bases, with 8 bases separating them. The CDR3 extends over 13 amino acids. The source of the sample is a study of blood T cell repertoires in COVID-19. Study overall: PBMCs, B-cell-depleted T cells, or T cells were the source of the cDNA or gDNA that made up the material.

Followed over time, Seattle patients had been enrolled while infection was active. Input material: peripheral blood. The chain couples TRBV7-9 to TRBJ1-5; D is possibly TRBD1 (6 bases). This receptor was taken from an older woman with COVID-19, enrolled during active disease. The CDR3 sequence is CASSSQGNQPQHF. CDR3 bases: TGTGCCAGCAGCTCACAGGGAAATCAGCCCCAGCATTTT.